The present TCR beta chain was sequenced within a study of control samples from healthy donors and cancer patients. J lost 10 bases, V lost 3 bases, and 12 bases had no gene match. CDR1 is MNHNS, CDR2 SASEGT, per germline. The CDR3 length is 17 residues. The assay was immunoSEQ multiplex PCR, and TCRdb's table has in-frame clones only and misses some. The data hold 150,000 to 200,000 clones, with 90% to 95% observed a single time. The TCR was taken from a man younger than 35 in good health. The material sequenced was blood. This rearrangement joins TRBV6-1 to TRBJ1-6, with 10 positions matching TRBD1. The CDR3 DNA reads as TGTGCCAGCAGTGAGGGACAGGGGAGGGGGTTCATCTCACCCCTCCACTTT. It encodes CASSEGQGRGFISPLHF.